Each of the 12 T cell receptor beta chains below was sequenced from the same sample in a study of T cells after yellow fever vaccination. TCRdb re-called the 5' RACE reads through MiXCR, storing one row per CDR3 protein. The sample shows 450,000 to 600,000 distinct CDR3 sequences, roughly a sixth of them seen only once. Sequencing was performed on PBMCs, taken 5 days after the first yellow fever vaccination. The origin of the receptors is a man aged 18-30 years who received the YFV17D yellow fever vaccine.

This clonotype showed up just a few times. The CDR3 spells CASSRDRDSELNTEAFF. The CDR3 DNA sequence: TGCGCCAGCAGCCGGGACCGGGACAGCGAACTAAACACTGAAGCTTTCTTT. The chain carries TRBV4-1 and TRBJ1-1; TRBD1 aligns across 7 bases. CDR3 size: 17 residues. Germline V CDR1 and CDR2: MGHRA, YSYEKL. V lost 4 bases to trimming and J lost 2 bases; unmatched junction nucleotides: 13.

This chain links TRBV7-3 with TRBJ2-1, with D possibly called TRBD1 or TRBD2 (6 bases each). Germline V gives CDR1 SGHTA, CDR2 FQGTGA. Trimming took off 5 bases at V and 8 bases at J, with 16 bases between the two ends. CDR3 length equals 14 residues. The CDR3 DNA reads as TGTGCCAGCAGCCAAGGCTGGGGGGCCGATGAGCAGTTCTTC. Encoded protein: CASSQGWGADEQFF.

This clonotype was detected a few times. The chain uses TRBV7-3 and TRBJ2-3, with 10 bases that match TRBD1. Trimming cost V 4 bases and J 9 bases; bases outside gene matches: 1. CDR1 SGHTA and CDR2 FQGTGA come from the germline V gene. The CDR3 spans 12 residues. DNA for the CDR3: TGTGCCAGCAGCTCGGGACAGGGGACGCAGTATTTT. This encodes CASSSGQGTQYF.

This clonotype has only a few counts. The chain recombines TRBV10-3 with TRBJ2-5; 7 positions match TRBD1. The CDR3 sequence is 13 residues long. From germline, CDR1 is ENHRY and CDR2 SYGVKD. V lost 8 bases, J lost 5 bases, and 8 bases stayed unmatched. In DNA, the CDR3 is TGTGCCATCTCCGGGACAGTGGAGGAGACCCAGTACTTC. Its translation is CAISGTVEETQYF.

This chain links TRBV12-3 or TRBV12-4 with TRBJ2-3; tentative D call: TRBD2 (5 bases). V was pared by 5 bases and J by 6 bases, with 15 bases between. There are 14 residues in the CDR3. The chain's CDR3 is CASSPGISRDTQYF. CDR3 nucleotide sequence: TGTGCCAGCAGTCCCGGGATCTCGCGGGATACGCAGTATTTT.

Points on this clonotype: A much larger clone lies one base from this, so it may be a read error. The V and J genes are TRBV7-2 and TRBJ2-5, with 7 positions matching TRBD2. Germline CDR1 reads SGHTA; CDR2 reads FQGNSA. The CDR3 contains 14 residues. This chain's CDR3 is CASSSAGTQETRYF. CDR3 in DNA: TGTGCCAGCAGCTCAGCGGGGACCCAAGAGACCCGGTACTTC.

The chain carries TRBV6-5 and TRBJ2-3; TRBD2 might be the D (6 bases). Germline V gene lookup returns CDR1 MNHEY and CDR2 SVGAGI. Trimming took 2 bases from V and 6 from J, leaving 18 bases between them. The CDR3 extends over 16 amino acids. CDR3 region: CASSYILARESDTQYF. Here the CDR3 DNA reads TGTGCCAGCAGTTACATCCTAGCGAGGGAATCGGATACGCAGTATTTT.

The CDR3 loop reads CASSVHAGMGSNQPQHF. In nucleotides, the CDR3 is TGTGCCAGCAGCGTACACGCAGGGATGGGGAGCAATCAGCCCCAGCATTTT. J is TRBJ1-5 and V is TRBV9; TRBD1 might be the D (5 bases). Germline V gene lookup returns CDR1 SGDLS and CDR2 YYNGEE. V gave up 1 base and J gave up 1 base, with 15 bases separating them. The CDR3 covers 17 residues. The full variable domain, completed using reference TRBV9 and TRBJ1-5, is DSGVTQTPKHLITATGQRVTLRCSPRSGDLSVYWYQQSLDQGLQFLIQYYNGEERAKGNILERFSAQQFPDLHSELNLSSLELGDSALYFCASSVHAGMGSNQPQHFGDGTRLSIL.

This clonotype was observed a handful of times. The chain links TRBV6-5 to TRBJ2-4; 8 bases match TRBD1. Germline CDR1 MNHEY, CDR2 SVGAGI. V shed 2 bases and J 7 bases; nucleotides not matched to a gene: 1. The CDR3 is 13 amino acids. Written as DNA, the CDR3 is TGTGCCAGCAGTTACCAGGGGGCCAACATTCAGTACTTC. This encodes CASSYQGANIQYF.

This clonotype was seen more than once but under ten times. This chain joins TRBV7-9 and TRBJ1-1; 7 bases are a match to TRBD1. V lost 5 bases, J lost 4 bases, and 1 base stayed unmatched. Per the germline V gene, CDR1 is SEHNR and CDR2 is FQNEAQ (reference sequence). There are 12 residues in the CDR3. In nucleotides, the CDR3 is TGTGCCAGCAGCACAGGGGTCACTGAAGCTTTCTTT. It is translated as CASSTGVTEAFF. Looking up the rest from reference TRBV7-9 and TRBJ1-1 gives the full variable domain: DTGVSQNPRHKITKRGQNVTFRCDPISEHNRLYWYRQTLGQGPEFLTYFQNEAQLEKSRLLSDRFSAERPKGSFSTLEIQRTEQGDSAMYLCASSTGVTEAFFGQGTRLTVV.

The rearrangement uses TRBV18 and TRBJ2-1; D uncertain. This CDR3 region has 14 residues. Germline values: CDR1 KGHSH, CDR2 LQKENI. Trimming removed 0 bases at V and 6 bases at J, with 9 bases between. The CDR3 region is CASSPPTGSNEQFF. CDR3 in DNA: TGTGCCAGCTCACCACCCACCGGCTCCAATGAGCAGTTCTTC.

This clonotype was picked up a small number of times. The chain combines TRBV23-1 with TRBJ2-6; no definite D call. TRBV23-1 is marked as an open reading frame, function uncertain. There are 18 residues in the CDR3. V lost 2 bases and J lost 0, with 14 bases in between. CDR3 coding DNA: TGCGCCAGCAGTCAAAAGGGCACAGCTGACTCTGGGGCCAACGTCCTGACTTTC. Protein: CASSQKGTADSGANVLTF.